This T cell receptor beta chain was documented in a study of blood T cell repertoires in COVID-19. In the study overall: The analysed material was cDNA or gDNA that came from T cells, B-cell-depleted T cells, or PBMCs.

The ends lost 5 bases at V and 7 bases at J; junction bases unmatched: 20. The V gene's germline CDR1 is SGHAT and CDR2 FQNNGV. This CDR3 is built from 17 residues. Under the authors' procedure: Reference gene primers were amplified, and this amplification served to estimate nucleated cell counts. Method: immunoSEQ multiplex PCR; TCRdb's copy keeps in-frame clones and lacks some. D and trimming come from the DNA, and the V and J calls and clone size come from that table. The sample consists of tens of thousands of clones, about 80% of them appearing once. The material sequenced was peripheral blood. This clonotype originated in a human donor in a cohort sampled during active COVID-19. J is TRBJ2-7 and V is TRBV11-2; TRBD1 matches at 7 bases. Here the CDR3 reads CASSQTYGTALIGEQYF. CDR3 in DNA: TGTGCCAGCAGCCAGACCTATGGGACAGCGCTAATTGGTGAGCAGTACTTC.